This T cell receptor (beta chain) was sequenced in a study of T cell responses to AZD1222 COVID-19 vaccine. Method: immunoSEQ multiplex PCR; TCRdb's copy keeps in-frame clones and lacks some. The data hold 110,000 to 150,000 clones, with over 75% observed a single time. This material consisted of peripheral blood, taken on day 0 of AZD1222 vaccination. The receptor's source is an adult in good health.

CDR3 DNA sequence: TGTGCCAGCAGAGAACAGGGGAGCTCCTACGAGCAGTACTTC. The encoded protein is CASREQGSSYEQYF. The V gene is TRBV2, the J gene TRBJ2-7, with 7 positions matching TRBD1. With V trimmed by 6 bases and J by 0 bases, 5 bases remained unmatched. This CDR3 has 14 residues. Germline CDR1 reads SNHLY; CDR2 reads FYNNEI.